The next 26 T cell receptor beta chains were all read from a single sample in a study of metastatic and nonmetastatic thyroid tumors. Until they underwent thyroid surgery, no patient had received any treatment. TCRdb reassembled clones from the PCR reads with MiXCR. The sample comprises 84,000 or so clones, approximately 9% of which are singletons, and roughly 9% rests with the top ten. Sequenced material: blood. Receptors originate from a female donor with papillary thyroid cancer or a benign thyroid nodule (not recorded which). Some clones in this sample may be carry-over from other donors' samples.

This clone was detected many times. Written as DNA, the CDR3 is TGTGCCAGCACCAGGACTAGCACGCAGTATTTT. Residues: CASTRTSTQYF. The rearrangement joins TRBV12-3 or TRBV12-4 to TRBJ2-3; TRBD2 agrees at 8 bases. The CDR3 extends over 11 amino acids. V lost 7 bases to trimming and J lost 9 bases; unmatched junction nucleotides: 3.

The V gene is TRBV2, the J gene TRBJ2-1; D is possibly TRBD2 (5 bases). Trimming took 4 bases from V and 4 from J, leaving 26 bases between them. Per the germline V gene, CDR1 is SNHLY and CDR2 is FYNNEI. The length of the CDR3 is 19 residues. The DNA for the CDR3 is TGTGCCAGCAGTGCCCTTCGGGGTTCCGGCCCGCAGCGTTACAATGAGCAGTTCTTC. Translation: CASSALRGSGPQRYNEQFF.

This clone was counted between two and nine times. One end of the junction varies from germline; a read error may be responsible. The chain recombines TRBV6-1 with TRBJ2-7, with a weak D call TRBD1 (5 bases). From germline, CDR1 is MNHNS and CDR2 SASEGT. The CDR3 runs 14 residues. CDR3 in DNA: TGTGCCAGCAAAAGACAGATAAGCTCCTACGAGCAGCACTTC. Encoded protein: CASKRQISSYEQHF.

There are many counts of this clone. The CDR3 region is CASSYGQSSQQRGGYTF. CDR3 DNA sequence: TGTGCCAGCAGTTACGGGCAGAGCTCCCAACAAAGAGGCGGCTACACCTTC. The chain couples TRBV6-6 to TRBJ1-2; D unresolved. The germline V and J ends were trimmed by 2 bases and 8 bases, with 24 bases remaining between them. Looked up from germline, CDR1 is MNHNY and CDR2 is SVGAGI (reference sequence). The CDR3 runs to 17 residues.

The table lists this clone with many counts. Within the sample, other DNA sequences also encode this same CDR3. The V and J genes are TRBV7-2 and TRBJ1-5; D unresolved. The V gene's germline CDR1 is SGHTA and CDR2 FQGNSA. The CDR3 totals 14 residues. V lost 4 bases to trimming and J lost 1 base, with 8 bases between them. DNA for the CDR3: TGTGCCAGCAGCTCCGGATTGAGCAATCAGCCCCAGCATTTT. Translating gives CASSSGLSNQPQHF.

A word on this clone: A clone one base away is much larger, so this may be a read error. This chain uses TRBV10-1 with TRBJ2-5, with 15 bases matching TRBD2. The CDR3 runs 18 residues. CDR1 and CDR2 from the germline V gene are WNHNN and SYGVQD (reference sequence). V lost 6 bases to trimming and J lost 1 base; unmatched junction nucleotides: 9. CDR3 sequence (DNA): TGCGCCAGCAGCAGTGGGACTAGCGGGGGGCCCTTCCAAGAGACCCAGTACTTC. Translated, it gives CASSSGTSGGPFQETQYF.

This clone was picked up many times. The chain uses TRBV5-8 and TRBJ1-5, with 11 bases that match TRBD1. J was trimmed by 6 bases and V by 4 bases; bases with no gene match: 6. CDR1 and CDR2 (germline): SGHTS, YDEGEE. This CDR3 contains 15 residues. The CDR3 is CASSRDRGFIQPQHF. The CDR3 DNA reads TGTGCCAGCAGCCGGGACAGGGGGTTTATTCAGCCCCAGCATTTT.

This clone was recorded once. Other DNA sequences in this sample translate to the same CDR3. The J gene is TRBJ1-5, the V gene TRBV18, with 7 bases identical to TRBD1. The CDR3 totals 15 residues. V was pared by 3 bases and J by 4 bases, with 6 bases of the junction left unmatched. In germline, CDR1 is KGHSH, CDR2 LQKENI. The CDR3 nucleotides read TGTGCCAGCTCACCCGGGACAGCTAGTAATCAGCCCCAGCATTTT. It yields the protein CASSPGTASNQPQHF. Using reference TRBV18 and TRBJ1-5 for the parts outside the CDR3, the full variable domain is NAGVMQNPRHLVRRRGQEARLRCSPMKGHSHVYWYRQLPEEGLKFMVYLQKENIIDESGMPKERFSAEFPKEGPSILRIQQVVRGDSAAYFCASSPGTASNQPQHFGDGTRLSIL.

This clone was counted at least ten times. V usage is TRBV14 and J usage is TRBJ2-2; 8 bases align to TRBD2. CDR1 is SGHDN and CDR2 is FVKESK in the germline V gene. J gave up 6 bases and V 3 bases, and 3 bases lay outside the gene matches. This CDR3 has 14 residues. In DNA, the CDR3 is TGTGCCAGCAGCCACGGGGGGGGTCCCGGGGAGCTGTTTTTT. Its protein is CASSHGGGPGELFF.

The sample holds many counts of this clone. The chain links TRBV6-4 to TRBJ1-6, with 7 bases identical to TRBD1. Trimming took 6 bases from V and 10 from J; bases not matched to a gene: 12. This CDR3 contains 15 residues. The germline V gene has CDR1 MRHNA and CDR2 SNTAGT. The CDR3 sequence is CASRPETGRRSPLHF. CDR3 nucleotides: TGTGCCAGCAGACCGGAGACAGGGCGACGGTCACCCCTCCACTTT.

This clone was observed at least ten times. This sequence joins TRBV10-1 and TRBJ2-7, with 8 bases matching TRBD2. Losses at the gene ends were 3 bases for V and 2 bases for J; bases not matched to a gene: 9. The CDR3 extends over 16 amino acids. CDR1 and CDR2 from the germline V gene are WNHNN and SYGVQD (reference sequence). The CDR3 nucleotides read TGCGCCAGCAGTGATGGCGGGGGGCCGTCGCCCTACGAGCAGTACTTC. It is translated as CASSDGGGPSPYEQYF.

With regard to this clone: A read error may account for a junction end that differs from germline. The V call is TRBV6-1, the J call TRBJ1-2; 8 bases match TRBD1. The germline CDR1 and CDR2 sequences are MNHNS and SASEGT. The length of the CDR3 is 16 residues. In DNA form, the CDR3 reads TGTGCCCGCAGTGGGATTTTTGGACAGGGTGCGTTTGGCTACACCTTC. This translates into CARSGIFGQGAFGYTF.

This clone has ten or more counts. The sample has other DNA sequences that encode this CDR3 too. This chain connects TRBV3-1 to TRBJ2-5, with TRBD2 identical over 11 bases. Trimming took 3 bases from V and 5 from J; bases not matched to a gene: 8. Germline-derived CDR1 and CDR2 are LGHDT and YNNKEL (reference sequence). The CDR3 sequence is 16 residues long. CDR3 nucleotide sequence: TGTGCCAGCAGCCAGGGGCTAGCGGGGGGCCGGGAGACCCAGTACTTC. It translates to CASSQGLAGGRETQYF.

This clone has a count of ten or more. The rearrangement links TRBV6-1 to TRBJ1-2; 9 nucleotides agree with TRBD1. The germline V gene encodes CDR1 MNHNS and CDR2 SASEGT. This CDR3 spans 15 amino acids. The V gene end was trimmed by 1 base and the J gene end by 4 bases; junction bases not matched to a gene: 4. CDR3 residues: CASSEEGQGGYGYTF. CDR3 in DNA: TGTGCCAGCAGTGAAGAGGGACAGGGAGGCTATGGCTACACCTTC.

About this clone itself: This may be a read error: a much more frequent sequence differs by one nucleotide. The chain joins TRBV9 to TRBJ1-3; D unclear. The V gene lost 4 bases and the J gene lost 2 bases, with 16 bases spanning the gap. The CDR3 runs to 16 residues. The germline gives CDR1 SGDLS, CDR2 YYNGEE. DNA for the CDR3: TGTGCCAGCAGCAGAAACAGTGTCAAACCTGGAAACACCATATATTTT. Amino acids: CASSRNSVKPGNTIYF.

This clone has ten or more counts. The rearrangement uses TRBV19 and TRBJ1-1; possibly TRBD1 for D (5 bases). V was trimmed by 5 bases and J by 1 base, leaving 14 bases between them. Germline CDR1 LNHDA, CDR2 SQIVND (reference sequence). The CDR3 length is 15 residues. CDR3 sequence: CASSPHRNRNTEAFF. In nucleotides, the CDR3 is TGTGCCAGTAGTCCTCACAGGAATAGGAACACTGAAGCTTTCTTT.

This clone was seen ten or more times. The V gene is TRBV10-3, the J gene TRBJ2-3, with D possibly called TRBD1 or TRBD2 (5 bases each). The germline V gene has CDR1 ENHRY and CDR2 SYGVKD. Trimming took off 8 bases at V and 1 base at J, with 7 bases between the two ends. The length of the CDR3 is 12 residues. The CDR3, as DNA: TGTGCCATCGGGGACGGCACAGATACGCAGTATTTT. This gives the protein CAIGDGTDTQYF.

This clone was counted at least ten times. The chain links TRBV6-4 to TRBJ2-3; TRBD2 agrees at 8 bases. Germline V gene data show CDR1 as MRHNA and CDR2 as SNTAGT. CDR3 size: 16 residues. J gave up 1 base and V 0 bases, and 3 bases lay outside the gene matches. CDR3 sequence reads: CASSDSETSGTDTQYF. The DNA for the CDR3 is TGTGCCAGCAGTGACTCCGAGACTAGCGGCACAGATACGCAGTATTTT.

This clone came up many times. This rearrangement joins TRBV7-3 to TRBJ2-1; a weak D match, TRBD1 (6 bases). This CDR3 comprises 13 residues. The germline gives CDR1 SGHTA, CDR2 FQGTGA. V was trimmed by 2 bases and J by 9 bases, leaving 11 bases between them. The CDR3 DNA is TGTGCCAGCAGCTTACAGGGGTATGGTGAGCAGTTCTTC. As protein: CASSLQGYGEQFF.

This clone was recorded a few times. A much larger clone lies one base from this, so it may be a read error. V usage is TRBV7-8 and J usage is TRBJ1-4; tentatively, D is TRBD1 (5 bases). The CDR3 is made up of 18 amino acids. Deletions cut 5 bases from V and 3 bases from J, with 22 bases between. Germline assignment: CDR1 SGHVS and CDR2 FQNEAQ. The CDR3 nucleotides are TGTGCCAGCAGCCAATCTAGGGACCAGGCAGGCCCTAATGAAAAACTGTTTTTT. Protein sequence: CASSQSRDQAGPNEKLFF.

This clone appeared many times. The chain joins TRBV4-2 to TRBJ2-1; no clear D. The CDR3 has 13 amino acids. Trimming cost V 4 bases and J 4 bases, with 8 bases left between them. Germline-derived CDR1 and CDR2 are LGHNA and YNFKEQ. CDR3: CASSLDAYNEQFF. The CDR3 nucleotides are TGTGCCAGCAGCCTGGACGCTTACAATGAGCAGTTCTTC.

This clone was counted ten times or more. This chain joins TRBV20-1 and TRBJ2-1; 9 positions match TRBD1. This CDR3 region has 13 residues. V lost 5 bases to trimming and J lost 6 bases; unmatched junction nucleotides: 5. Germline V CDR1 and CDR2: DFQATT, SNEGSKA (reference sequence). This chain's CDR3 is CSAGGQGVNEQFF. CDR3 nucleotides: TGCAGTGCTGGGGGACAGGGTGTCAATGAGCAGTTCTTC.

To note about this clone: The sample holds other DNA sequences that translate to the same CDR3. The V and J genes are TRBV6-4 and TRBJ1-1; D perhaps matches TRBD1 (5 bases). V shed 6 bases and J shed 2 bases, with 10 bases lying between them. This CDR3 has 13 residues. Germline lookup yields CDR1 MRHNA and CDR2 SNTAGT. The CDR3 protein is CASSAGGNTEAFF. Here the CDR3 DNA reads TGTGCCAGCAGCGCCGGGGGTAACACTGAAGCTTTCTTT.

This clone was seen ten or more times. The chain recombines TRBV12-5 with TRBJ2-3; 11 bases fit TRBD1. The CDR3 length is 15 residues. Germline loops: CDR1 LGHNT, CDR2 FRNRAP. J lost 5 bases, V lost 6 bases, and 7 bases had no gene match. The CDR3 DNA sequence: TGTGCTAGTGGAAGCGGGACAGGGGGTGGAGATACGCAGTATTTT. It codes for CASGSGTGGGDTQYF.

A note on this clone: A much larger clone is a single base away; this may be a read error. The chain recombines TRBV29-1 with TRBJ2-2; the D is unclear. V was pared by 6 bases and J by 8 bases, with 13 bases between. CDR3 length equals 12 residues. Per the germline V gene, CDR1 is SQVTM and CDR2 is ANQGSEA. The CDR3, as DNA: TGCAGCGTCCCGGACCCGGTGGGGGAGCTGTTTTTT. It codes for CSVPDPVGELFF.

The table lists this clone with many counts. This rearrangement joins TRBV6-1 to TRBJ2-3, with 11 bases aligning to TRBD2. Germline lookup yields CDR1 MNHNS and CDR2 SASEGT. V trimming: 3 bases; J trimming: 6 bases; junction bases outside the gene matches: 8. This CDR3 has 16 amino acids. As DNA, the CDR3 is TGTGCCAGCAGTGAGTCTAGCGGGGGGCCCAGGGATACGCAGTATTTT. This encodes CASSESSGGPRDTQYF.